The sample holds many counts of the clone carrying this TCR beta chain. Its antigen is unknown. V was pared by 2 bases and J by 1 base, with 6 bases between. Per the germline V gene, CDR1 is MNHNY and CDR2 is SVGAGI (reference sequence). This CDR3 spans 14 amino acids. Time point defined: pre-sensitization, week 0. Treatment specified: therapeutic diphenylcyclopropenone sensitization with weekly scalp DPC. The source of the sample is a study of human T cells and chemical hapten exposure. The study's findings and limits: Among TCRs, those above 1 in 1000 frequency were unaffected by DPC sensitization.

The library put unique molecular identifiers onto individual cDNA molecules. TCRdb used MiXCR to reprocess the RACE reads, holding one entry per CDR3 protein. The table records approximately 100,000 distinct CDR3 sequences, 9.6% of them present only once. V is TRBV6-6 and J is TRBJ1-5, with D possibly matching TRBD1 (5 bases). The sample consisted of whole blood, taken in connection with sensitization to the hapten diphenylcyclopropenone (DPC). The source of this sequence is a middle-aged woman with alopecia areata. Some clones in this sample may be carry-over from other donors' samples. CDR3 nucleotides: TGTGCCAGCAGTTACGGGGGGAGCAATCAGCCCCAGCATTTT. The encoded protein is CASSYGGSNQPQHF.